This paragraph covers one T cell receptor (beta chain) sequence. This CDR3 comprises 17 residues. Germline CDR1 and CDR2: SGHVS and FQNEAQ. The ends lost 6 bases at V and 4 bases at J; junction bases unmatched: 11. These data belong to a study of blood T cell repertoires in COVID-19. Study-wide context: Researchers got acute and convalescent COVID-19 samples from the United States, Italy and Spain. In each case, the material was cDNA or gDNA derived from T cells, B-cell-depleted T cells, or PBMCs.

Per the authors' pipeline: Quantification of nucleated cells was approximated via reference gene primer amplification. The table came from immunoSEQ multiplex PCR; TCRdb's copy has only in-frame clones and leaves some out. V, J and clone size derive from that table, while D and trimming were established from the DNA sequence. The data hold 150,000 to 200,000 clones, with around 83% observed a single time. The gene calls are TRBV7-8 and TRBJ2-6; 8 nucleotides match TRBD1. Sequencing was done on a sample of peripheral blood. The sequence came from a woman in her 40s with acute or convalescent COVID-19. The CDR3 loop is CASRLDRVERGANVLTF. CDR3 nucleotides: TGTGCCAGCAGGTTGGACAGGGTTGAGCGAGGGGCCAACGTCCTGACTTTC.